A selection of T cell receptor beta chains follows, all from one sample in a study of control samples from healthy donors and cancer patients. Clones were sequenced by immunoSEQ multiplex PCR, and TCRdb holds only the in-frame ones, with some missing. The profile shows under 200,000 clones, roughly 95% of them singletons. Sequenced material: blood. The receptors here all came from a woman under 40 in good health. CDR3s leave out the opening cysteine and the closing phenylalanine or tryptophan.

TRBV28	TRBJ1-4	ASSLSGTGNEKLF
TRBV14	TRBJ2-3	ASSQDLAGGADTQY
TRBV6-4	TRBJ2-2	ASSDGDRATGELF
TRBV29-1	TRBJ2-1	SGEGGLNEQF
TRBV6-5	TRBJ1-6	ASSYSTERVNSPLH
TRBV5-4	TRBJ2-5	ASSLEGWGQETQY
TRBV5-1	TRBJ2-2	ASSLVSRDTGELF
TRBV6-2/TRBV6-3	TRBJ2-1	ASSYAGGGYEQF
TRBV19	TRBJ1-5	ASTSLRGTDLNQPQH
TRBV5-6	TRBJ1-1	ASSFVRVVDTEAF
TRBV2	TRBJ1-3	ASSAGQGAISGNTIY
TRBV21-1	TRBJ1-5	ASSKMAWGRNISNQPQH
TRBV28	TRBJ1-4	ASWGGKLF
TRBV6-5	TRBJ1-2	ASSNGQNYGYT
TRBV3-1/TRBV3-2	TRBJ2-1	ASSQWGSYNEQF
TRBV10-3	TRBJ1-2	ATVPGQGQENYGYT
TRBV3-1/TRBV3-2	TRBJ2-3	ASSQDSATRILTDTQY
TRBV21-1	TRBJ2-3	ASSKGGPRTDTQY